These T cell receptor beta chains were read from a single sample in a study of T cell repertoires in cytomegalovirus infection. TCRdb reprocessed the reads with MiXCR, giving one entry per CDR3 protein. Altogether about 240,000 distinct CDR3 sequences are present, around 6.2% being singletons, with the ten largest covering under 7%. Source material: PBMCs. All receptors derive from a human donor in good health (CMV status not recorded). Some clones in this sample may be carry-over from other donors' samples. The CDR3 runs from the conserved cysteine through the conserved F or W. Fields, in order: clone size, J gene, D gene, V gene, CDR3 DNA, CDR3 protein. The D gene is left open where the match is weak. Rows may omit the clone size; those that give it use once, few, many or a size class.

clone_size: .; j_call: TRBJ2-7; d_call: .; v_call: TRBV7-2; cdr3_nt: TGTGCCAGCAGCCCAACTCGACAGGTAGCCTACGAGCAGTACTTC; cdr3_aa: CASSPTRQVAYEQYF
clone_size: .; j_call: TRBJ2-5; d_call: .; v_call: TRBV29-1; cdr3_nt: TGCAGCGTTGCCAGGGGGGGAGAGACCCAGTACTTC; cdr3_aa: CSVARGGETQYF
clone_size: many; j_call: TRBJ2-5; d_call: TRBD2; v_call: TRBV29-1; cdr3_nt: TGCAGCGTAATCGGGGGGCAAGAGACCCAGTACTTC; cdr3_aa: CSVIGGQETQYF
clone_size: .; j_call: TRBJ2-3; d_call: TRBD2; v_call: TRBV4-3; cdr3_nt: TGCGCCAGCAGCCAAGTCGGCGGGGGAGACACAGATACGAAGTATTTT; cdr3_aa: CASSQVGGGDTDTKYF
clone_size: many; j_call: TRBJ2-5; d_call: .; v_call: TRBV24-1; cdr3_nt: TGTGCCACCAGTGACCCTTCGACAGGAACTAAAGAGACCCAGTACTTC; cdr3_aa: CATSDPSTGTKETQYF
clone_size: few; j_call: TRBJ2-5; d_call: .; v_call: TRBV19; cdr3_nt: TGTGCCAGTAGGACGAACGGACAGACCAAGAGAACCCAGTACTTC; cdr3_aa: CASRTNGQTKRTQYF
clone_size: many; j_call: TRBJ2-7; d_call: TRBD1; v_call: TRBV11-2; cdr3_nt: TGTGCCAGCAGCCCCTTGACCGGACAGGCTCCCGAGCAGTACTTC; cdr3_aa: CASSPLTGQAPEQYF
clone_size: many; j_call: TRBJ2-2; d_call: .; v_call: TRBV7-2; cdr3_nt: TGTGCCAGCAGCCAAGGGGCGTTTAACACCGGGGAGCTGTTTTTT; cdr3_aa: CASSQGAFNTGELFF
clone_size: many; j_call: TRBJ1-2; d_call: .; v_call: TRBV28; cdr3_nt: TGTGCCAGCAGTTCCGGGGTGGGGCGCTATGGCTACACCTTC; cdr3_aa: CASSSGVGRYGYTF
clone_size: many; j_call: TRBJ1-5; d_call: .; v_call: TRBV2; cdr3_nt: TGTGCCAGCAGGAACAGCCTCAATCAGCCCCAGCATTTT; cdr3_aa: CASRNSLNQPQHF
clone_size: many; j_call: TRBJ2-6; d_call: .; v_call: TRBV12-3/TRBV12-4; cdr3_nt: TGTGCCAGCAGTATCGCTGGGGCCAACGTCCTGACTTTC; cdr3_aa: CASSIAGANVLTF
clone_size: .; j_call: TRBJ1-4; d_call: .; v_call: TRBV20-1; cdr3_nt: TGCAGTGCTAGCAATTCAGGGTACAAACTGTTTTTT; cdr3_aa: CSASNSGYKLFF
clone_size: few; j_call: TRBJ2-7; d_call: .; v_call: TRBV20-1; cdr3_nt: TGCAGTGCTAGAGGGAACCGGGACATCGCACTTAGCTCCTACGAGCAGTACTTC; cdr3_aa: CSARGNRDIALSSYEQYF
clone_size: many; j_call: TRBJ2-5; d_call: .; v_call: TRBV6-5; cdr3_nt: TGTGCCAGCAGTTATGGGAAAGGGGGGGTCTTCCAAGAGACCCAGTACTTC; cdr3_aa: CASSYGKGGVFQETQYF
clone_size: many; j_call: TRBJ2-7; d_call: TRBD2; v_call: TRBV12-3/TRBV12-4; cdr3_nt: TGTGCCAGCAGACCATTCTCCAGGGGACTAGCGGGGGACTACGAGCAGTACTTC; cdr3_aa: CASRPFSRGLAGDYEQYF
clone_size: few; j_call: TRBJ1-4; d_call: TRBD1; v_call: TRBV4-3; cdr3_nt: TGCGCCAGCAGCCAAGATAACAGGGGCCCTGAAAAACTGTTTTTT; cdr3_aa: CASSQDNRGPEKLFF
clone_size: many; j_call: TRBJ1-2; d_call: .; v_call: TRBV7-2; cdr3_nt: TGTGCCAGCAGCTTAGGATCGTTAGATGGCTACACCTTC; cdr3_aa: CASSLGSLDGYTF
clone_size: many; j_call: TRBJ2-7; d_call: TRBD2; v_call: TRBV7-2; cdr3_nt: TGTGCCAGCAGCCCGGGGGGGGCGATTCCCTACGAGCAGTACTTC; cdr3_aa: CASSPGGAIPYEQYF
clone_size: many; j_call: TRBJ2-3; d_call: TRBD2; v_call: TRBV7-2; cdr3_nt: TGTGCCAGCAGCTTACAGGGTCTAGCGGGGGGTGGTACGCAGTATTTT; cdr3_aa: CASSLQGLAGGGTQYF
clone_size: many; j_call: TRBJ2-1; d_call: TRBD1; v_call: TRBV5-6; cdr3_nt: TGTGCCAGCAGCGCCGTACGGGACAGCTACAATGAGCAGTTCTTC; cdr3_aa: CASSAVRDSYNEQFF
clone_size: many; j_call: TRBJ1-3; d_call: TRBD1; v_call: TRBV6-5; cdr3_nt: TGTGCCAGCAGGTCAGGACAGGGGACTGGAAACACCATATATTTT; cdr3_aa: CASRSGQGTGNTIYF
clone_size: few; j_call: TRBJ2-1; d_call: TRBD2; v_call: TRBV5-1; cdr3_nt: TGCGCCAGCAGCCTTCCGGGGGGCTCCTACAATGAGCAGTTCTTC; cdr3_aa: CASSLPGGSYNEQFF
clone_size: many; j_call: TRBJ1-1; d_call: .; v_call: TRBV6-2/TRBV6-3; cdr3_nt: TGTGCCAGCAGTTGGGCGAACACTGAAGCTTTCTTT; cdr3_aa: CASSWANTEAFF
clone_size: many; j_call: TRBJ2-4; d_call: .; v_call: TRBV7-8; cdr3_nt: TGTGCCAGCAGCTTTAAGAGCGGCGGATTCGCCAAAAACATTCAGTACTTC; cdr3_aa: CASSFKSGGFAKNIQYF
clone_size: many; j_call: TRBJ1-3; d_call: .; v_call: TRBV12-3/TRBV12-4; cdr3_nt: TGTGCCAGTTGTCTCGCTGGGAGCGCTGGAAACACCATATATTTT; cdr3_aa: CASCLAGSAGNTIYF
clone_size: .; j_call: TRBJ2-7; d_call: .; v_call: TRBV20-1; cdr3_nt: TGCAGTGCTAGAGATCTAGCAGGGGTCTCCAATGGGCAGTACTTC; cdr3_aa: CSARDLAGVSNGQYF
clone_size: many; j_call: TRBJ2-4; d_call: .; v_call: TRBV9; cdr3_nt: TGTGCCAGCAGCCCCCGGACGGAACCTAGAGACATTCAGTACTTC; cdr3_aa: CASSPRTEPRDIQYF
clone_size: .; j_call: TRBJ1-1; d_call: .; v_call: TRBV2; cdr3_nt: TGTGCCAGCAGGGAGGGGGGAGCGGGAGCTTTCTTT; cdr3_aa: CASREGGAGAFF
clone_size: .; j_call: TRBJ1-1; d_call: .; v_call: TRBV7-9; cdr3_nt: TGTGCCAGCAGCTTTCCCCTCCAGACGAAGGCTTTCTTT; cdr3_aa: CASSFPLQTKAFF
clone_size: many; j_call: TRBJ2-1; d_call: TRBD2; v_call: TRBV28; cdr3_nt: TGTGCCAGCAGTTGGAGCGGGGGGGCCGACAATGAGCAGTTCTTC; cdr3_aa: CASSWSGGADNEQFF
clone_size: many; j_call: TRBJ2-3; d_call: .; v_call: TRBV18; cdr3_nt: TGTGCCAGCTCACCTCTCCAACTTGGCACAGATACGCAGTATTTT; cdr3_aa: CASSPLQLGTDTQYF
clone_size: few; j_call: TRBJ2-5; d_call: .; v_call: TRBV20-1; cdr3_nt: TGCAGTGCCAATTTGGGTTTGGGAGAGACCCAGTACTTC; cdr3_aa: CSANLGLGETQYF
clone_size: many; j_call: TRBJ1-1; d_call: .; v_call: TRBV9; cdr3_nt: TGTGCCAGCAGCGCGAGGGAAGGAAACACTGAAGCTTTCTTT; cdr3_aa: CASSAREGNTEAFF
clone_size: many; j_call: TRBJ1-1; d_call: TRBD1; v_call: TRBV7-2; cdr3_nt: TGTGCCAGCAGCCATCAGACAGGGGGGGAGGTAGGCCCTGAAGCTTTCTTT; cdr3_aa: CASSHQTGGEVGPEAFF
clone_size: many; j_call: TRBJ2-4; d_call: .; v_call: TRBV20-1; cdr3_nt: TGCAGTGCTAGAGGGGAAATAGGAAACATTCAGTACTTC; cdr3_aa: CSARGEIGNIQYF
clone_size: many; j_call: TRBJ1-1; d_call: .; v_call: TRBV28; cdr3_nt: TGTGCCAGCAGTTTTAAGGGTACTGAAGCTTTCTTT; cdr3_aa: CASSFKGTEAFF
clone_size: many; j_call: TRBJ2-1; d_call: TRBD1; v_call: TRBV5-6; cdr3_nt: TGTGCCAGCAGCTCCCCATCGAAGACAGGGACCTACGGGGAGCAGTTCTTC; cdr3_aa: CASSSPSKTGTYGEQFF
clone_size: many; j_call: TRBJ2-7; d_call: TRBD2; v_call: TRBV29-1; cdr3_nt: TGCAGCGTGGGAGGGGCGAGCTCCTACGAGCAGTACTTC; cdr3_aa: CSVGGASSYEQYF
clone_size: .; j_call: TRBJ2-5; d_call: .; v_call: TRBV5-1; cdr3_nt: TGCGCCAGCAGCCTGGGGTCGGCAGAGACCCAGTACTTC; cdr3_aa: CASSLGSAETQYF
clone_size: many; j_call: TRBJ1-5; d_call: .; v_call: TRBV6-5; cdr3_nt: TGTGCCAGCAGTCCGTTGGACTTCAATCAGCCCCAGCATTTT; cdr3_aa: CASSPLDFNQPQHF
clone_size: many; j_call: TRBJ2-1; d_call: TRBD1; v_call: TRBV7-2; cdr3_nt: TGTGCCAGCAGCTTAGATCCAGGGGGTTTCCACAATGAGCAGTTCTTC; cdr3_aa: CASSLDPGGFHNEQFF
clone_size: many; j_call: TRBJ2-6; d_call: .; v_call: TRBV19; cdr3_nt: TGTGCCAGTAGTATAGGTTTAACAGGATCTGGGGCCAACGTCCTGACTTTC; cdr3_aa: CASSIGLTGSGANVLTF
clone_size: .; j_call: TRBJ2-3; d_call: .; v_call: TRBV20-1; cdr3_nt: TGCAGTGCGGGAGCTCCTGGCACAGATACGCAGTATTTT; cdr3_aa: CSAGAPGTDTQYF
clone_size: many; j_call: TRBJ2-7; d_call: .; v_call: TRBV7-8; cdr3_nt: TGTGCCAGCAGCTTACAGAGCAGGGGCGTCGGATCCTACGAGCAGTACTTC; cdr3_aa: CASSLQSRGVGSYEQYF
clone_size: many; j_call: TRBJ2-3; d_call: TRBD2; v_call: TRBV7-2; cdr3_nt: TGTGCCAGCAGCTTAGGCGGAGGACTAGCCTACACAGATACGCAGTATTTT; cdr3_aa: CASSLGGGLAYTDTQYF
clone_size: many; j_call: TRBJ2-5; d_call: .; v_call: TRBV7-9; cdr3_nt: TGTGCCAGCAGCTTACCACAGGAACGCGAGACCCAGTACTTC; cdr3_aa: CASSLPQERETQYF
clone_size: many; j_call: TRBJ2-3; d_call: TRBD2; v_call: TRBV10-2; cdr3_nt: TGCGCCAGCAGGGGGACTAGCGGGGGGACCGGGTATTTT; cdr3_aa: CASRGTSGGTGYF
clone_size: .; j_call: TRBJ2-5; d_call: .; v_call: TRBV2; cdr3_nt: TGTGCCAACCGACAGATAGAGACCCAGTACTTC; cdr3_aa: CANRQIETQYF
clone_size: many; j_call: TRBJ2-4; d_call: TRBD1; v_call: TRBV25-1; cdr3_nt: TGTGCCAGCAGTGAAGGGGGACAGGGGATTCAGTACTTC; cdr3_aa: CASSEGGQGIQYF
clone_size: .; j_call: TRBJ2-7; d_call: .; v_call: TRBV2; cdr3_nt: TGTGCCAGCAGTGAAGCTCCAGCCACCTACGAGCAGTACTTC; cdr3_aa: CASSEAPATYEQYF
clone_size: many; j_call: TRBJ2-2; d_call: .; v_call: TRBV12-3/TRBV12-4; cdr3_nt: TGTGCCAGCAGTTTATATACAGGGAGAGCCGCCGGGGAGCTGTTTTTT; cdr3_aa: CASSLYTGRAAGELFF
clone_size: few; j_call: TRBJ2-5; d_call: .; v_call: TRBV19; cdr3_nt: TGTGCCAGTAGCCACAGGGAAGGGACCCAGTACTTC; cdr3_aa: CASSHREGTQYF
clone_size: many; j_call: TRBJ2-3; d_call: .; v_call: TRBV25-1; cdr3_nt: TGTGCCAGCAGTGATCCACGGACAGCCACAGATACGCAGTATTTT; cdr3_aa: CASSDPRTATDTQYF
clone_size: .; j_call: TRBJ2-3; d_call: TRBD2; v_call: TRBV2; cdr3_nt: TGTGCCAGCCTAAGGGAAGGACTAGCGGGGGGACCCTCCACAGATACGCAGTATTTT; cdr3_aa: CASLREGLAGGPSTDTQYF